Sequencing of this T cell receptor (beta chain) was carried out in a study of blood T cells in healthy people across ages. Note on this clonotype: Its cognate antigen is unknown.

CDR1 is DFQATT, CDR2 SNEGSKA, per germline (reference sequence). This CDR3 has 10 amino acids. The V end lost 5 bases, the J end lost 5 bases, and 5 bases lay between the germline ends. The use of a sample-barcoded 5' primer and a J-beta primer mix characterized a second PCR of 7 to 11 cycles. TCRdb reprocessed the 5' RACE reads via MiXCR and lists one record per CDR3 protein. The sample lists about 680,000 distinct CDR3 sequences; about half were seen once. General observations from the study: More naive CD4+ cells and higher diversity were found in long-lived than in aged donors. Diversity of TCR beta per million T cells declined in a roughly linear way with age.

The TCR was taken from a woman aged 55-69 years in good health. V usage is TRBV20-1 and J usage is TRBJ2-3; D is ambiguous. Sequenced sample: blood. The CDR3 sequence: CSAGQDTQYF. CDR3 sequence (DNA): TGCAGTGCTGGTCAAGATACGCAGTATTTT.